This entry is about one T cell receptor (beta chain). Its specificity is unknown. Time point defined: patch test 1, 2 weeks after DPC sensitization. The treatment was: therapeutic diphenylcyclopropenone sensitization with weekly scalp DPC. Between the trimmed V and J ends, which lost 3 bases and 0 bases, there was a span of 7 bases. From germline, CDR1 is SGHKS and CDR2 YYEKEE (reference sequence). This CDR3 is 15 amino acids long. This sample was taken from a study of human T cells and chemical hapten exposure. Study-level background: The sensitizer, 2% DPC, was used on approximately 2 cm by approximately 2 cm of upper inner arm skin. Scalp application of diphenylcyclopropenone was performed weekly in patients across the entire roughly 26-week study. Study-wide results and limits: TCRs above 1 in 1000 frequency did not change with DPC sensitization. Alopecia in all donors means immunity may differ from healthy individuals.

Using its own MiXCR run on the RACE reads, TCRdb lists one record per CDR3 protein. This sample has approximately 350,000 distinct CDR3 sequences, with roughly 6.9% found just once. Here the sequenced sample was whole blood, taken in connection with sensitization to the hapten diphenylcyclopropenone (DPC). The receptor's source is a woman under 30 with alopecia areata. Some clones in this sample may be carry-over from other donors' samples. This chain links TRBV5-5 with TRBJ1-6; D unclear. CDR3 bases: TGTGCCAGCAGCTCTGCGAGCTCCTATAATTCACCCCTCCACTTT. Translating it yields CASSSASSYNSPLHF.